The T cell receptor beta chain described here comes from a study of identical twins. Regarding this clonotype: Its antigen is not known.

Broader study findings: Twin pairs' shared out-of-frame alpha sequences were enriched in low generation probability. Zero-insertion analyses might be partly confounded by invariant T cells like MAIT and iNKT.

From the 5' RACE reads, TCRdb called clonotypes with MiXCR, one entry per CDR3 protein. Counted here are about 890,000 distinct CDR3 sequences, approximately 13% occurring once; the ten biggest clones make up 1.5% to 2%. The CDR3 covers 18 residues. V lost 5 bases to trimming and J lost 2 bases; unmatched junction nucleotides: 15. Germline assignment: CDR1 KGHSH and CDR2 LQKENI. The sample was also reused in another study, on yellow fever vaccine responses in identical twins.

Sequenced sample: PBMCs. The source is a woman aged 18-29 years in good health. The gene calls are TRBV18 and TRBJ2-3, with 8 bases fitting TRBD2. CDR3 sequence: CASSSTLSGTTYTDTQYF. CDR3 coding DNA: TGTGCCAGCTCATCGACACTTAGCGGGACAACCTACACAGATACGCAGTATTTT.